This entry lists 2 T cell receptor beta chains sequenced from one sample in a study of PD-1 blockade in mismatch repair-deficient tumors. Assay used: immunoSEQ multiplex PCR; TCRdb lists only in-frame clones, some missing. In the table there are roughly 50,000 clones, 78% of which are singletons. Specimen: peripheral blood, collected 4 weeks after starting pembrolizumab. The receptors shown here come from an adult with mismatch repair-deficient cancer.

The chain carries TRBV4-3 and TRBJ2-1; the match to TRBD2 covers 9 bases. CDR1 is LGHNA and CDR2 is YSLEER in the germline V gene. CDR3 length: 16 amino acids. The trim removed 0 bases at V and 8 bases at J, leaving 8 bases unmatched. The DNA of the CDR3 is TGCGCCAGCAGCCAAGAGGGTAGCGGGAGTATATATGAGCAGTTCTTC. It specifies CASSQEGSGSIYEQFF.

The rearrangement uses TRBV2 and TRBJ1-5, with D uncertain. The CDR3 runs 12 residues. The germline CDR1 and CDR2 sequences are SNHLY and FYNNEI. V was clipped by 6 bases and J by 7 bases, with 10 bases between them. CDR3 loop: CASSAELQPQHF. DNA of the CDR3: TGTGCCAGCAGCGCGGAACTCCAGCCCCAGCATTTT.